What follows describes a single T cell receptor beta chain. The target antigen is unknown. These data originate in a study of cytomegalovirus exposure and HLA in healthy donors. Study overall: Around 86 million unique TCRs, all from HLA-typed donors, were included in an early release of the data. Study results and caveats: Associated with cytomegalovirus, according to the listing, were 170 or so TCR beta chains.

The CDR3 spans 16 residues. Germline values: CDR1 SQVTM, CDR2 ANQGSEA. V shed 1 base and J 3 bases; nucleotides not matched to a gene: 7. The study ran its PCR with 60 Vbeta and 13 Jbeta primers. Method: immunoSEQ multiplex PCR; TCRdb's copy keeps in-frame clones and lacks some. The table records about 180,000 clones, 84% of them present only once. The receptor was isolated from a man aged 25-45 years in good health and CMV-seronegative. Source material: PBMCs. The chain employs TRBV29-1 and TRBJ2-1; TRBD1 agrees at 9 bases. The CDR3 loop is CSVEAGVTGGYNEQFF. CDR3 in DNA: TGCAGCGTTGAAGCCGGAGTGACAGGGGGCTACAATGAGCAGTTCTTC.